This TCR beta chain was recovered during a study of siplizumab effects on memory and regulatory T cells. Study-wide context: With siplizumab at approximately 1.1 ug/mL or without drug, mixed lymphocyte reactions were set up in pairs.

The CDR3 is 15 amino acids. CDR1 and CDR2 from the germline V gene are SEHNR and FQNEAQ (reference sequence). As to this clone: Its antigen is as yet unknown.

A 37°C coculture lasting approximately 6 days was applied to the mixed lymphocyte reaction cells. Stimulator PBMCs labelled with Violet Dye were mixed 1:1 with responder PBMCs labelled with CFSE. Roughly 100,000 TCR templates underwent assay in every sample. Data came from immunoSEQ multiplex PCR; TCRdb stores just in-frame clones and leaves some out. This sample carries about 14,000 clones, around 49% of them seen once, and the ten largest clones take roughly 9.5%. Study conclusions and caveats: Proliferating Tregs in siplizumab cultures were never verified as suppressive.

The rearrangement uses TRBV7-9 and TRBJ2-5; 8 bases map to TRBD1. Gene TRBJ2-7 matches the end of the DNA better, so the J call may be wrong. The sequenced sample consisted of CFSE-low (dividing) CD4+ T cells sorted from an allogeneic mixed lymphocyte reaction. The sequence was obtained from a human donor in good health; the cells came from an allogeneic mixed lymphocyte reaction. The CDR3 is CASSPGDRLSYEQYF. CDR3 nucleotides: TGTGCCAGCAGCCCTGGGGACAGGCTTTCGTACGAGCAGTACTTC.